The source of this TCR beta chain is a study of T cells after yellow fever vaccination. The CDR3 consists of 10 residues. Germline CDR1 is SNHLY and CDR2 is FYNNEI. The V gene lost 3 bases and the J gene lost 9 bases, with 3 bases spanning the gap. This clonotype was seen many times. Its antigen is not identified. Conversion of TCR transcripts into cDNA relied on 5'RACE template switching, which added a universal primer site and UMIs. TCRdb itself ran the 5' RACE reads through MiXCR, one entry per CDR3 protein. The sample carries hundreds of thousands of distinct CDR3 sequences, roughly an eighth recorded once. Study results and caveats: The secondary response showed a weaker magnitude and a faster peak, day 5 versus 15. Booster sampling recovered most clones from primary vaccination (96% CD4, approximately 90% CD8). There was a small share of clonotypes that showed up in both the CD4 and CD8 compartments.

The TCR sequence derives from a man in his thirties or forties who received the YFV17D yellow fever vaccine. The source material was PBMCs, sampled on the day of the yellow fever booster vaccination. The chain carries TRBV2 and TRBJ2-1, with D unclear. DNA of the CDR3: TGTGCCAGCAGTGATCGTGAGCAGTTCTTC. Residues: CASSDREQFF.